This T cell receptor (beta chain) was documented in a study of beta chain features in type 1 diabetes. Study conclusions and caveats: Across all four CD4+ subsets, people with type 1 diabetes showed modestly shorter TCRB CDR3s.

Germline V gives CDR1 SQVTM, CDR2 ANQGSEA. There are 12 residues in the CDR3. Trimming removed 3 bases from V and 4 bases from J, with 9 bases in between. A few counts support this clone. Its cognate antigen is unknown. The authors reverse transcribed all of the isolated RNA, so sequencing captured expressed TCRB transcripts. The method was immunoSEQ multiplex PCR; TCRdb's version includes in-frame clones alone and lacks a portion of them. The table has more than 250,000 clones, 20% to 25% seen once. Every donor provided one heparinised blood draw, which averaged about 120 mL. Sorting gave populations that all exceeded 98% purity.

Material: naive CD4+ T cells from blood. V gene TRBV29-1 combines with J gene TRBJ1-1, with D unresolved. The TCR originated in a woman aged 25 to 45 with type 1 diabetes. Here the CDR3 DNA reads TGCAGCGTTGAGGTGACACCCACTGAAGCTTTCTTT. It yields the protein CSVEVTPTEAFF.